The sequence of this TCR beta chain was determined in a study of blood T cells in healthy people across ages. Together with a sample-barcoded 5' primer, a J-beta primer mix was included in a second PCR lasting roughly 7 to 11 cycles. TCRdb re-called the 5' RACE reads with MiXCR, one entry per CDR3 protein. This sample yields around 2 million distinct CDR3 sequences, of which about two fifths are seen a single time; under 30% belongs to the top ten. Per the germline V gene, CDR1 is SGHTA and CDR2 is FQGNSA. CDR3 size: 16 residues. V was clipped by 5 bases and J by 7 bases; unmatched bases: 10. V usage is TRBV7-2 and J usage is TRBJ2-7, with 14 bases aligning to TRBD2. Sequenced sample: blood. The receptor's source is a human donor in good health. This CDR3 reads CASSKSTSGGAREQYF. CDR3 in DNA: TGTGCCAGCAGCAAATCGACTAGCGGGGGGGCGCGGGAGCAGTACTTC.